Listed below are T cell receptor beta chains from one sample, sequenced in a study of cytomegalovirus exposure and HLA in healthy donors. This table comes from immunoSEQ multiplex PCR, and its TCRdb copy is limited to in-frame clones, with some not included. The repertoire holds a few hundred thousand clones, with 90% to 95% as singletons. The sample consisted of PBMCs. The source is a young woman in good health and CMV-seronegative. The CDR3 runs from the conserved cysteine through the conserved F or W. D genes are given only for firm matches. Clone size, where shown, is once, few, many, or a class for clones that have expanded.

j_call d_call clone_size v_call cdr3_length cdr3_aa cdr3_nt
TRBJ1-5 - - TRBV5-6 16 CASSPSGAGGNQPQHF TGTGCCAGCAGCCCCTCGGGTGCGGGGGGCAATCAGCCCCAGCATTTT
TRBJ2-1 TRBD2 - TRBV25-1 16 CASSEGGLAAYNEQFF TGTGCCAGCAGTGAAGGGGGACTAGCGGCCTACAATGAGCAGTTCTTC
TRBJ2-1 TRBD2 - TRBV9 16 CASSTSSIAGNNEQFF TGTGCCAGCAGCACCAGTTCGATAGCGGGAAACAATGAGCAGTTCTTC
TRBJ1-1 TRBD1 - TRBV6-5 14 CASSYSTGRAEAFF TGTGCCAGCAGTTACTCGACAGGGCGGGCTGAAGCTTTCTTT
TRBJ2-1 - once TRBV5-4 15 CASSPERNGENEQFF TGTGCCAGCAGCCCGGAGAGAAACGGCGAGAATGAGCAGTTCTTC
TRBJ1-5 - - TRBV2 15 CASSESPQLNQPQHF TGTGCCAGCAGTGAAAGCCCACAGCTCAATCAGCCCCAGCATTTT
TRBJ2-1 - - TRBV13 12 CASSFSGREQFF TGTGCCAGCAGCTTTAGCGGCCGTGAGCAGTTCTTC
TRBJ2-2 - - TRBV5-1 14 CASSLAIGAGELFF TGCGCCAGCAGCTTGGCCATCGGGGCCGGGGAGCTGTTTTTT
TRBJ2-1 TRBD2 - TRBV6-5 15 CASSPGTSGSKEQFF TGTGCCAGCAGCCCCGGGACTAGCGGGAGTAAGGAGCAGTTCTTC
TRBJ1-6 - - TRBV7-3 15 CASSLRGQPNSPLHF TGTGCCAGCAGCTTAAGGGGGCAGCCTAATTCACCCCTCCACTTT
TRBJ2-5 - - TRBV30 15 CAWSVLRQLQETQYF TGTGCCTGGAGTGTACTCAGACAGTTACAAGAGACCCAGTACTTC
TRBJ1-5 - - TRBV11-3 16 CASSPDCGGRYQPQHF TGTGCCAGCAGCCCAGATTGCGGTGGCAGATATCAGCCCCAGCATTTT
TRBJ2-1 - - TRBV7-2 15 CASSLAVAVYNEQFF TGTGCCAGCAGCTTAGCGGTAGCGGTATACAATGAGCAGTTCTTC
TRBJ2-7 - - TRBV5-1 15 CASSPAQDLSYEQYF TGCGCCAGCAGCCCGGCGCAGGATCTCTCCTACGAGCAGTACTTC
TRBJ2-2 - - TRBV5-1 16 CASSFGGSEIAGELFF TGCGCCAGCAGCTTTGGGGGGAGCGAAATCGCCGGGGAGCTGTTTTTT
TRBJ2-5 TRBD2 - TRBV9 19 CASSASWTSGRGIQETQYF TGTGCCAGCAGCGCATCATGGACTAGCGGGAGAGGAATCCAAGAGACCCAGTACTTC
TRBJ2-5 TRBD2 - TRBV25-1 17 CASSEGFGGETGETQYF TGTGCCAGCAGTGAAGGGTTTGGGGGGGAGACCGGAGAGACCCAGTACTTC
TRBJ2-5 TRBD2 once TRBV18 14 CASSPSGVQETQYF TGTGCCAGCTCACCTAGCGGGGTCCAAGAGACCCAGTACTTC
TRBJ2-3 - - TRBV28 16 CASSSPGNRGTDTQYF TGTGCCAGCAGTTCGCCCGGGAACAGGGGCACAGATACGCAGTATTTT
TRBJ1-3 - - TRBV10-1 15 CASSESRAFGNTIYF TGCGCCAGCAGTGAGTCGAGAGCCTTTGGAAACACCATATATTTT
TRBJ2-1 TRBD2 once TRBV4-1 16 CASSQDLEIRREFPFF TGCGCCAGCAGCCAAGATCTCGAAATTCGGCGGGAGTTTCCGTTCTTC
TRBJ1-1 - - TRBV6-5 15 CASSYSPNMNTEAFF TGTGCCAGCAGTTACTCGCCAAACATGAACACTGAAGCTTTCTTT
TRBJ2-5 - - TRBV27 17 CASSQPTGSLLQETQYF TGTGCCAGCAGTCAGCCCACAGGGTCCTTGCTTCAAGAGACCCAGTACTTC
TRBJ2-2 - - TRBV18 16 CASSPPGDSNTGELFF TGTGCCAGCTCACCACCCGGGGACTCGAACACCGGGGAGCTGTTTTTT
TRBJ1-1 - - TRBV5-1 14 CASSSTGRGTEAFF TGCGCCAGCAGCTCGACAGGTAGGGGAACTGAAGCTTTCTTT
TRBJ1-1 - - TRBV10-3 13 CAANRASSTEAFF TGTGCCGCAAACAGGGCGTCGAGTACTGAAGCTTTCTTT
TRBJ2-1 TRBD2 once TRBV4-2 16 CASSQGGSGRFGEQFF TGTGCCAGCAGCCAAGGTGGTAGCGGGAGATTCGGTGAGCAGTTCTTC
TRBJ1-1 TRBD1 - TRBV11-3 13 CASSTWPGGEAFF TGTGCCAGCAGCACATGGCCAGGGGGTGAAGCTTTCTTT
TRBJ2-7 TRBD2 - TRBV15 17 CATSSPFVAGVRYEQYF TGTGCCACCAGCAGCCCCTTTGTAGCGGGAGTTAGGTACGAGCAGTACTTC
TRBJ2-3 - - TRBV25-1 17 CASSRLGGQGFTDTQYF TGTGCCAGCAGTCGTTTAGGCGGCCAGGGGTTCACAGATACGCAGTATTTT
TRBJ2-5 - - TRBV5-6 12 CASSLAGETQYF TGTGCCAGCAGCTTGGCGGGGGAGACCCAGTACTTC
TRBJ1-5 - - TRBV6-1 13 CASSVQGIEPQHF TGTGCCAGCAGTGTACAGGGTATTGAGCCCCAGCATTTT
TRBJ1-2 - once TRBV19 13 CASSIGLIHGYTF TGTGCCAGTAGTATAGGTCTAATCCATGGCTACACCTTC
TRBJ2-7 - - TRBV12-5 15 CASGSPGRVVYEQYF TGTGCTAGTGGTTCCCCCGGCAGGGTGGTCTACGAGCAGTACTTC
TRBJ1-4 - - TRBV5-1 13 CASSEATNEKLFF TGCGCCAGCAGCGAGGCAACTAATGAAAAACTGTTTTTT
TRBJ1-1 - - TRBV6-5 15 CASSYSEARGTEAFF TGTGCCAGCAGTTACTCCGAGGCGCGGGGCACTGAAGCTTTCTTT
TRBJ2-3 - - TRBV11-3 15 CASSLGATGTDTQYF TGTGCCAGCAGCTTGGGGGCGACGGGCACAGATACGCAGTATTTT
TRBJ2-3 - - TRBV2 13 CASSVGAGDTQYF TGTGCCAGCAGTGTAGGAGCGGGAGATACGCAGTATTTT
TRBJ2-4 TRBD1 - TRBV5-1 19 CASSFYNTGQGTSKNIQYF TGCGCCAGCAGCTTCTACAATACGGGACAGGGGACCTCCAAAAACATTCAGTACTTC
TRBJ1-1 TRBD1 - TRBV30 16 CAWTTDRDFMGTEAFF TGTGCCTGGACGACAGACAGGGATTTTATGGGCACTGAAGCTTTCTTT
TRBJ2-3 TRBD2 - TRBV2 15 CASSGRAGGPDTQYF TGTGCCAGCAGTGGACGAGCGGGAGGGCCAGATACGCAGTATTTT
TRBJ1-6 TRBD1 - TRBV27 15 CASRVQGGFSSPLHF TGTGCCAGCAGAGTACAGGGGGGCTTCTCTTCACCCCTCCACTTT
TRBJ2-4 - - TRBV6-4 15 CASSELGGGANIQYF TGTGCCAGCAGTGAATTAGGCGGGGGCGCGAACATTCAGTACTTC
TRBJ1-5 TRBD1 few TRBV7-6 15 CASSLGTGGNQPQHF TGTGCCAGCAGCTTAGGGACAGGGGGAAATCAGCCCCAGCATTTT
TRBJ2-5 - - TRBV5-4 14 CASSLPGEQETQYF TGTGCCAGCAGCTTACCAGGGGAGCAAGAGACCCAGTACTTC
TRBJ2-3 TRBD1 - TRBV19 15 CASSMDRGNQDTQYF TGTGCCAGTAGTATGGACAGGGGTAACCAAGATACGCAGTATTTT
TRBJ1-5 - - TRBV28 13 CASSTGGNQPQHF TGTGCCAGCTCGACAGGAGGAAATCAGCCCCAGCATTTT
TRBJ1-1 TRBD1 - TRBV5-1 16 CASSNLSRTGQGEAFF TGCGCCAGCAGCAACCTCTCCCGGACAGGTCAAGGTGAAGCTTTCTTT
TRBJ2-7 TRBD2 - TRBV27 15 CASSLPGLDHYEQYF TGTGCCAGCAGTTTACCGGGACTAGACCACTACGAGCAGTACTTC
TRBJ2-5 - - TRBV5-1 14 CASGPNREGETQYF TGCGCCAGCGGACCGAACAGGGAGGGAGAGACCCAGTACTTC
TRBJ1-5 - few TRBV7-8 16 CASSLGGRGWSQPQHF TGTGCCAGCAGCTTAGGGGGCAGGGGATGGAGCCAGCCCCAGCATTTT
TRBJ2-5 - once TRBV29-1 12 CSVDRVRETQYF TGCAGCGTTGACAGGGTTCGCGAGACCCAGTACTTC
TRBJ2-1 - - TRBV27 14 CASSQGAQYNEQFF TGTGCCAGCAGTCAAGGGGCCCAATACAATGAGCAGTTCTTC
TRBJ1-1 - - TRBV28 13 CASSLGRDFEAFF TGTGCCAGCAGTTTAGGTCGGGACTTTGAAGCTTTCTTT
TRBJ1-5 TRBD1 once TRBV18 16 CASSPRGQGADQPQHF TGTGCCAGCTCACCTCGAGGACAGGGGGCTGATCAGCCCCAGCATTTT